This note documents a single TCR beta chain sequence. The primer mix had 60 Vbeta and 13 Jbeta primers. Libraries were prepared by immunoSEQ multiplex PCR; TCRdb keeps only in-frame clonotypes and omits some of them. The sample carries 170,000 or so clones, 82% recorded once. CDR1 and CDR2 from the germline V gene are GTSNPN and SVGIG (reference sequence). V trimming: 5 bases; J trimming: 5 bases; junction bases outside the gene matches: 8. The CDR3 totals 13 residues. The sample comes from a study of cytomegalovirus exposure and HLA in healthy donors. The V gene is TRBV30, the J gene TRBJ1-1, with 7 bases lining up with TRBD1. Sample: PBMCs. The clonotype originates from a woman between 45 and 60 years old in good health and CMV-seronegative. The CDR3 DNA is TGTGCCTGGCAGAGGGCAGGGGGGACTGAAGCTTTCTTT. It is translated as CAWQRAGGTEAFF.